A selection of T cell receptor beta chains follows, all from one sample in a study of blood T cell repertoires in COVID-19. The repertoire was sequenced with immunoSEQ multiplex PCR; TCRdb's copy has only in-frame clones and lacks some. This table has roughly 120,000 clones, 90% appearing once. The specimen was peripheral blood. All receptors come from a human donor with active COVID-19. The donor label of this sample is uncertain. The CDR3 runs from the conserved cysteine through the conserved F or W. D genes are given only for firm matches. Clone size is shown for a subset of rows, as once, few, many or a class of expanded clone.

d_call	clone_size	v_call	j_call	cdr3_nt	cdr3_aa
.	.	TRBV4-1	TRBJ2-7	TGCGCCAGCAGCCTAGGTGGGAGCGGGCAGGGAAAAGTCTACGAGCAGTACTTC	CASSLGGSGQGKVYEQYF
.	.	TRBV5-6	TRBJ1-5	TGTGCCAGCAGCTTATTAGGGGGGGGGCCCCAGCATTTT	CASSLLGGGPQHF
.	.	TRBV2	TRBJ2-6	TGTGCCAGCATAAAGGGGAACTCTGGGGCCAACGTCCTGACTTTC	CASIKGNSGANVLTF
TRBD1	.	TRBV11-2	TRBJ1-2	TGTGCCAGCAGCTTCGGACAGGGAGGAACTAACTATGGCTACACCTTC	CASSFGQGGTNYGYTF
.	.	TRBV27	TRBJ2-3	TGTGCCAGCAGTTCTCCGACAGAGTATAGCACAGATACGCAGTATTTT	CASSSPTEYSTDTQYF
TRBD1	.	TRBV5-4	TRBJ1-2	TGTGCCAGCAGCTTGTCAGGGGGCTTGGGCTACACCTTC	CASSLSGGLGYTF
.	.	TRBV2	TRBJ2-5	TGTGCCAGCAGTGAAAGCGGTTTCGGTGAGACCCAGTACTTC	CASSESGFGETQYF
.	.	TRBV19	TRBJ1-1	TGTGCCAGTAGTATACGGGGGGCTTCCACTGAAGCTTTCTTT	CASSIRGASTEAFF
.	.	TRBV6-5	TRBJ2-2	TGTGCCAGCAAGTACGGGGGTTCGAACACCGGGGAGCTGTTTTTT	CASKYGGSNTGELFF
TRBD1	few	TRBV19	TRBJ1-1	TGTGCCAGTAGTCAGGGGGCCGGAACTGAAGCTTTCTTT	CASSQGAGTEAFF
.	once	TRBV5-1	TRBJ2-7	TGCGCCAGCAGCTTGGCCGAGCCGGGGGGCCCATACGAGCAGTACTTC	CASSLAEPGGPYEQYF
TRBD2	.	TRBV10-3	TRBJ2-3	TGTGCCATCAGTGACCCCAGCGGGGGGGGCACAGATACGCAGTATTTT	CAISDPSGGGTDTQYF
.	.	TRBV5-1	TRBJ2-6	TGCGCCAGCAGCTTGCGGAGCCTCGAGGCCAACGTCCTGACTTTC	CASSLRSLEANVLTF
.	once	TRBV19	TRBJ1-4	TGTGCCAGTAGTCCGACAGGCACTAATGAAAAACTGTTTTTT	CASSPTGTNEKLFF
TRBD1	.	TRBV4-1	TRBJ2-1	TGCGCCAGCAGCCAAGAATCGATATCGACAGGGGCAAACAATGAGCAGTTCTTC	CASSQESISTGANNEQFF
.	.	TRBV4-3	TRBJ2-7	TGCGCCAGCAGCCAAGTACAGGGCTCCTACGAGCAGTACTTC	CASSQVQGSYEQYF
TRBD2	once	TRBV27	TRBJ2-3	TGTGCCAGCAGTTTATTCGCCGGGGGGAACACAGATACGCAGTATTTT	CASSLFAGGNTDTQYF
.	.	TRBV11-2	TRBJ2-5	TGTGCCAGCAGCTTATTACTAGAAGGGGAGACCCAGTACTTC	CASSLLLEGETQYF
.	.	TRBV19	TRBJ2-1	TGTGCCAGTACCCGTTCTCCCCCCTCCTACAATGAGCAGTTCTTC	CASTRSPPSYNEQFF
TRBD2	few	TRBV7-9	TRBJ2-1	TGTGCCAGCAGCACCTGGACTAGCGGGGGGGTTAGTGAGCAGTTCTTC	CASSTWTSGGVSEQFF
TRBD1	.	TRBV5-6	TRBJ1-2	TGTGCCAGCAGCCGAATCGACAGGGAGCTTAACTATGGCTACACCTTC	CASSRIDRELNYGYTF
TRBD2	.	TRBV7-3	TRBJ2-3	TGTGCCAGCAGGACTAGCGGGATGACAGATACGCAGTATTTT	CASRTSGMTDTQYF
.	.	TRBV6-5	TRBJ1-1	TGTGCCAGCAGTTACTTCGCCGGCCGGGACACTGAAGCTTTCTTT	CASSYFAGRDTEAFF
.	.	TRBV5-6	TRBJ1-1	TGTGCCAGCAGCTTGCCACAGCCTGAATCGAACACTGAAGCTTTCTTT	CASSLPQPESNTEAFF
.	.	TRBV27	TRBJ2-7	TGTGCCAGCAGTTGGCCCTCCTCCTACGAGCAGTACTTC	CASSWPSSYEQYF
.	.	TRBV20-1	TRBJ2-1	TGCAGTGCTGTCGATAACTGGGAGCAGTTCTTC	CSAVDNWEQFF
TRBD1	.	TRBV12-5	TRBJ1-6	TGTGCTAGTGGTCCGACAGGGGGAAATTCACCCCTCCACTTT	CASGPTGGNSPLHF
TRBD1	once	TRBV3-1/TRBV3-2	TRBJ2-1	TGTGCCAGCAGCCCGGGACAGCTATACAATGAGCAGTTCTTC	CASSPGQLYNEQFF
.	.	TRBV9	TRBJ1-1	TGTGCCACGTCCCTCGGGGGGGGCACTGAAGCTTTCTTT	CATSLGGGTEAFF
.	.	TRBV6-2/TRBV6-3	TRBJ2-1	TGTGCCAGCAGTTATATGGGGCAGCCCAATGAGCAGTTCTTC	CASSYMGQPNEQFF
TRBD1	.	TRBV29-1	TRBJ2-3	TGCAGCGGACAGGGGGCTGTATATACGCAGTATTTT	CSGQGAVYTQYF
TRBD1	.	TRBV27	TRBJ1-6	TGTGCCAGCAGACCGACAGGGCAGGTTTTAAATTCACCCCTCCACTTT	CASRPTGQVLNSPLHF
.	.	TRBV12-3/TRBV12-4	TRBJ2-1	TGTGCCAGCAGTCCCGGGATCCTGGGGCAGTTCTTC	CASSPGILGQFF
.	.	TRBV7-8	TRBJ1-2	TGTGCCAGCAGCTTGGTCGGGGGGAACTATGGCTACACCTTC	CASSLVGGNYGYTF
TRBD1	.	TRBV7-2	TRBJ2-5	TGTGCCAGCAGCCCCCCGGGACAGGGACGCGAGACCCAGTACTTC	CASSPPGQGRETQYF
TRBD1	.	TRBV9	TRBJ1-2	TGTGCCAGCAGCATGACCGGGACAGGGTATGGCTACACCTTC	CASSMTGTGYGYTF
TRBD2	.	TRBV4-2	TRBJ2-3	TGTGCCAGCAGCCGCCGGACTAGCGGGGGTGTCACAGATACGCAGTATTTT	CASSRRTSGGVTDTQYF
TRBD1	.	TRBV11-3	TRBJ2-5	TGTGCCAGCAGCCACAGGGGAGAGACCCAGTACTTC	CASSHRGETQYF
.	.	TRBV12-3/TRBV12-4	TRBJ1-3	TGTGCCAGCGGGGCTCACTCTGGAAACACCATATATTTT	CASGAHSGNTIYF
.	.	TRBV11-2	TRBJ2-7	TGTGCCAGCAGCTTAAGTCAGTCCTACGAGCAGTACTTC	CASSLSQSYEQYF
TRBD1	.	TRBV7-8	TRBJ1-5	TGTGCCAGCAGCTTAGTCGGGACAGGGGTTCAGCCCCAGCATTTT	CASSLVGTGVQPQHF
TRBD1	.	TRBV4-3	TRBJ2-7	TGCGCCAGCAGCCAAGATTTGCAGGACAGGGGACGGGAGCAGTACTTC	CASSQDLQDRGREQYF
TRBD1	.	TRBV9	TRBJ1-2	TGTGCCAGCAGCGAGGTGACAGGGGCGGGCTATGGCTACACCTTC	CASSEVTGAGYGYTF
TRBD1	.	TRBV6-1	TRBJ2-7	TGTGCCAGCAGTGAAGAGTTAGGACAGGGATATCTAGAGCAGTACTTC	CASSEELGQGYLEQYF
.	.	TRBV5-1	TRBJ2-2	TGCGCCAGCAGCTTGTATTTGGTCGAGGGGGCCGGGGAGCTGTTTTTT	CASSLYLVEGAGELFF
.	.	TRBV28	TRBJ2-7	TGTGCCAGCTGGACACCAGCCTACGAGCAGTACTTC	CASWTPAYEQYF
.	.	TRBV18	TRBJ2-1	TGTGCCAGCTCATCCCTCGGGACCTACAATGAGCAGTTCTTC	CASSSLGTYNEQFF
.	.	TRBV5-1	TRBJ2-6	TGCGCCAGCAGCTCCGTTTCCAGTGTTTCTGGGGCCAACGTCCTGACTTTC	CASSSVSSVSGANVLTF
.	few	TRBV5-1	TRBJ2-5	TGCGCCAGCAGCTTGCATCAAGAGACCCAGTACTTC	CASSLHQETQYF
TRBD2	.	TRBV5-1	TRBJ2-1	TGCGCCAGCAGGATCCTAGCGGGGGGGCCGGGTGAGCAGTTCTTC	CASRILAGGPGEQFF
TRBD1	.	TRBV24-1	TRBJ1-1	TGTGCCGCACAGGGACAGGGGAACACTGAAGCTTTCTTT	CAAQGQGNTEAFF
TRBD1	.	TRBV2	TRBJ2-5	TGTGCCAGCAGAAGGACAGGGGTGGGCGAGACCCAGTACTTC	CASRRTGVGETQYF
.	once	TRBV7-8	TRBJ1-1	TGTGCCAGCAGCTTAGGGTTGGTGGGGCTAGTCACTGAAGCTTTCTTT	CASSLGLVGLVTEAFF
.	.	TRBV4-1	TRBJ2-7	TGCGCCAGCAGCCAAGAGTTGGTGGAGGAAGGGTACGAGCAGTACTTC	CASSQELVEEGYEQYF
.	.	TRBV5-1	TRBJ1-1	TGCGCCAGCATGTCCGGGGGTGTTTACACTGAAGCTTTCTTT	CASMSGGVYTEAFF
.	.	TRBV24-1	TRBJ1-3	TGTGCCACCAGTGACCCGGGACAAGGCTCTGGAAACACCATATATTTT	CATSDPGQGSGNTIYF
.	.	TRBV5-1	TRBJ1-4	TGCGCCAGCAGCTTCCAGGGAAGGGAAAAACTGTTTTTT	CASSFQGREKLFF